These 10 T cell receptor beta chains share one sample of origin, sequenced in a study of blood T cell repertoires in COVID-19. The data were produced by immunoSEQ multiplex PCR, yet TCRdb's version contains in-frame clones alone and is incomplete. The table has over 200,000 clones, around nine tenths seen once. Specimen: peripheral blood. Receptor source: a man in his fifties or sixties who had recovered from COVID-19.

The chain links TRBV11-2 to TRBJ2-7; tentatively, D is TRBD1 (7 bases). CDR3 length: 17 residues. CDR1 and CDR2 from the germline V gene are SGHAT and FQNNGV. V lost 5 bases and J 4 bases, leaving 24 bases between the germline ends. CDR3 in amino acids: CASSPRPAGQLKYEQYF. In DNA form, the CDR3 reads TGTGCCAGCAGCCCACGCCCTGCGGGACAGCTAAAATACGAGCAGTACTTC.

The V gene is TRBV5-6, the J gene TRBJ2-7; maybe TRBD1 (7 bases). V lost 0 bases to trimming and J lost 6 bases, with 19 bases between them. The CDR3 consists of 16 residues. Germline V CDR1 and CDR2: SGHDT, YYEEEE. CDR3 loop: CASSLGAGGSLGEQYF. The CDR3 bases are TGTGCCAGCAGCTTGGGGGCAGGGGGGAGTCTGGGCGAGCAGTACTTC.

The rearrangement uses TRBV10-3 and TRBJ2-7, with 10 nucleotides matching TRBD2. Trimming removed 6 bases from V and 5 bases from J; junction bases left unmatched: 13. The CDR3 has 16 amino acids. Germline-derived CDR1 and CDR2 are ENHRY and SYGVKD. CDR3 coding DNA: TGTGCCATCAGGCGTACTAGCGGGGTAGCCGCAAACGAGCAGTACTTC. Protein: CAIRRTSGVAANEQYF.

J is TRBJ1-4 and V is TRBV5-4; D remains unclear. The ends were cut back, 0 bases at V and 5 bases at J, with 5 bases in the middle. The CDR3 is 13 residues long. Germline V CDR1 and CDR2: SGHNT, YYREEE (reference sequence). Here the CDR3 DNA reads TGTGCCAGCAGCTTGGAACACAATGAAAAACTGTTTTTT. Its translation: CASSLEHNEKLFF.

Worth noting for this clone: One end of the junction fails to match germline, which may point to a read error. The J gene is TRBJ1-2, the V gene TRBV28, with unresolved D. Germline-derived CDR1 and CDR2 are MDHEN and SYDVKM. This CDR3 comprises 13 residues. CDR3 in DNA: TGTGCCAGCAGTTTGCTACGTAACGATGGCTACACCTTC. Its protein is CASSLLRNDGYTF.

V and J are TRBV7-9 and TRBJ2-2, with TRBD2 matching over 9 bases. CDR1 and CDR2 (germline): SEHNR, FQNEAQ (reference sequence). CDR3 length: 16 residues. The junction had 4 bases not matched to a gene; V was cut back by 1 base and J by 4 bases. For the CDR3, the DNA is TGTGCCAGCAGCTTAGTAGCGGGAGTTGGCACCGGGGAGCTGTTTTTT. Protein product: CASSLVAGVGTGELFF.

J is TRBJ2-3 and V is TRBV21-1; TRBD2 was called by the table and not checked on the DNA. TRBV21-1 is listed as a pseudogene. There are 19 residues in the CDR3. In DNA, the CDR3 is TGTGCCAGCAGCAAAGTCGTGCCTAGCGGGAGTTTTTTCCCAGATACGCAGTATTTT. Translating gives CASSKVVPSGSFFPDTQYF.

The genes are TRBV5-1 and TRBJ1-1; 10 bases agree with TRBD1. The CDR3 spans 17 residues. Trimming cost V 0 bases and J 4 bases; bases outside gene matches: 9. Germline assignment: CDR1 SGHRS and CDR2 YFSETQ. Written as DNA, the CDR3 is TGCGCCAGCAGCTTGGAGACAGGGGGCGCAGTTACCACTGAAGCTTTCTTT. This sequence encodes CASSLETGGAVTTEAFF.

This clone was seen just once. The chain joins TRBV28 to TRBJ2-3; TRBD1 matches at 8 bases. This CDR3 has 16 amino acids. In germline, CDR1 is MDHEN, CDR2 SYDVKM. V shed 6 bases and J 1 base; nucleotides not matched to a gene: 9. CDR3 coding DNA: TGTGCCAGCAGCCCTCCCGACAGGGGCGGCACAGATACGCAGTATTTT. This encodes CASSPPDRGGTDTQYF.

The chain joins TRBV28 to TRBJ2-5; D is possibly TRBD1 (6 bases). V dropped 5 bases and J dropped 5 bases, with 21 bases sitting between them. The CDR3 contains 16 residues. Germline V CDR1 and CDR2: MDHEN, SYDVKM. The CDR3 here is CASSILSGQVAETQYF. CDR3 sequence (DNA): TGTGCCAGCAGTATCCTCTCGGGACAAGTGGCGGAGACCCAGTACTTC.